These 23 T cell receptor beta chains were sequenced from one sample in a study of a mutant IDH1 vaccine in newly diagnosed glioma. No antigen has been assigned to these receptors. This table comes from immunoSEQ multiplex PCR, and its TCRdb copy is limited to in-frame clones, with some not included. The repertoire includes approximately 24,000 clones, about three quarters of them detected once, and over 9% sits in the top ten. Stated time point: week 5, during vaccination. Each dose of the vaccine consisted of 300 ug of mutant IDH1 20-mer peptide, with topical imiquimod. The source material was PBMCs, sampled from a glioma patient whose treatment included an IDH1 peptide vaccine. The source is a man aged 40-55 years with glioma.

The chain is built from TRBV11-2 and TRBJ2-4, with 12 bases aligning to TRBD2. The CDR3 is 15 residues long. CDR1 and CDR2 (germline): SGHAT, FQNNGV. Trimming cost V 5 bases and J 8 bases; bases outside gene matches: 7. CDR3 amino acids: CASSLKTSGRDIQYF. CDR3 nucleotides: TGTGCCAGCAGCCTAAAGACTAGCGGGAGAGACATTCAGTACTTC.

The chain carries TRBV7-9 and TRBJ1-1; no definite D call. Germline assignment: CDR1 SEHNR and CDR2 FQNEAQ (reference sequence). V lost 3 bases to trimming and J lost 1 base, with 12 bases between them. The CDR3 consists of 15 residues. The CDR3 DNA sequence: TGTGCCAGCAGCTTCGCTGGACTTTCGAACACTGAAGCTTTCTTT. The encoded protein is CASSFAGLSNTEAFF. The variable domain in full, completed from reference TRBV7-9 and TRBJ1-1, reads DTGVSQNPRHKITKRGQNVTFRCDPISEHNRLYWYRQTLGQGPEFLTYFQNEAQLEKSRLLSDRFSAERPKGSFSTLEIQRTEQGDSAMYLCASSFAGLSNTEAFFGQGTRLTVV.

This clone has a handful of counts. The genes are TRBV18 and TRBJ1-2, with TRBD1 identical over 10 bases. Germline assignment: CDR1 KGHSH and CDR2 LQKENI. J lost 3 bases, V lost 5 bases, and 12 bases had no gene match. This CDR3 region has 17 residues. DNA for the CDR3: TGTGCCAGCTCATCGGCAGCAAGACAGGGGGCGGACTATGGCTACACCTTC. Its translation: CASSSAARQGADYGYTF.

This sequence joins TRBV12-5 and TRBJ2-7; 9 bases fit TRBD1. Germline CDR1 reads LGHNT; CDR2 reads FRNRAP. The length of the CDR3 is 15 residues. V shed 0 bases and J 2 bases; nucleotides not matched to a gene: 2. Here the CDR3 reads CASGLVRQGAYEQYF. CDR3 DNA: TGTGCTAGTGGTTTGGTACGACAGGGGGCCTACGAGCAGTACTTC.

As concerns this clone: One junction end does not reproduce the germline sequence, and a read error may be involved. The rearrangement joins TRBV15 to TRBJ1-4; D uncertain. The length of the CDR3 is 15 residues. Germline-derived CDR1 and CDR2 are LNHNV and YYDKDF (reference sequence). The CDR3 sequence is CATSRDLPGNEKPFF. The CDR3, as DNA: TGTGCCACCAGCAGAGATCTCCCGGGGAATGAAAAACCGTTTTTT.

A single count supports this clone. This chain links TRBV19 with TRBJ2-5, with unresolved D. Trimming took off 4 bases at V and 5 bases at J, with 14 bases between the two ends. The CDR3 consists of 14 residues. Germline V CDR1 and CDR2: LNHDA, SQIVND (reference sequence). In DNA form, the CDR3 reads TGTGCCAGTAGTACGACGGTCGCGGCGGAGACCCAGTACTTC. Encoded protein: CASSTTVAAETQYF. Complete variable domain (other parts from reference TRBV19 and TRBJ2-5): DGGITQSPKYLFRKEGQNVTLSCEQNLNHDAMYWYRQDPGQGLRLIYYSQIVNDFQKGDIAEGYSVSREKKESFPLTVTSAQKNPTAFYLCASSTTVAAETQYFGPGTRLLVL.

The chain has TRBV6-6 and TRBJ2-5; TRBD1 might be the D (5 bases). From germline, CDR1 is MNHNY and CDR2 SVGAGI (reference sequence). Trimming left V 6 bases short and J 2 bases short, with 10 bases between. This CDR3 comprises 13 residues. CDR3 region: CASSQDRQETQYF. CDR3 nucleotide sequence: TGTGCCAGCAGCCAAGACAGACAAGAGACCCAGTACTTC.

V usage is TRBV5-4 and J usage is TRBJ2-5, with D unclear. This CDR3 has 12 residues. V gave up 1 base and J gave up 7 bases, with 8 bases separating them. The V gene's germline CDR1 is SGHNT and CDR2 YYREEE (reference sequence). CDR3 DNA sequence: TGTGCCAGCAGCTTGTACAGCTCGACCCAGTACTTC. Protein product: CASSLYSSTQYF.

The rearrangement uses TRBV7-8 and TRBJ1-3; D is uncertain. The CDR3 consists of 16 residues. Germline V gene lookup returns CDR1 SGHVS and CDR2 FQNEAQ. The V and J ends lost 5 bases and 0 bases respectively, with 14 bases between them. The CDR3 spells CASSPHQHLSGNTIYF. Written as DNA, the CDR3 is TGTGCCAGCAGCCCCCACCAACACCTCTCTGGAAACACCATATATTTT.

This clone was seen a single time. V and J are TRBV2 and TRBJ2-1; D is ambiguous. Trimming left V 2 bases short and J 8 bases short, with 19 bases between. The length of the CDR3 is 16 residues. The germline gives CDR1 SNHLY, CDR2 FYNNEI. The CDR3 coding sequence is TGTGCCAGCAGTGAAAGGTGGGCAGGCCCATGGGATGAGCAGTTCTTC. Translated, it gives CASSERWAGPWDEQFF. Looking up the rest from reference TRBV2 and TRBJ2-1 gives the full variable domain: EPEVTQTPSHQVTQMGQEVILRCVPISNHLYFYWYRQILGQKVEFLVSFYNNEISEKSEIFDDQFSVERPDGSNFTLKIRSTKLEDSAMYFCASSERWAGPWDEQFFGPGTRLTVL.

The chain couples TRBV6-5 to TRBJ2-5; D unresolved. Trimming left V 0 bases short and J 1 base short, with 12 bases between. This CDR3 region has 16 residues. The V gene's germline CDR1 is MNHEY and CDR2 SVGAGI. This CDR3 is CASSYSIPNLQETQYF. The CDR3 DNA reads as TGTGCCAGCAGTTACTCGATCCCGAATCTCCAAGAGACCCAGTACTTC.

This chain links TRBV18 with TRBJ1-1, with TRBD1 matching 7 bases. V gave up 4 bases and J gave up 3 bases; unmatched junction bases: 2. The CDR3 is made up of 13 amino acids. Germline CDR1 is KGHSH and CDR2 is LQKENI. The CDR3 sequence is CASSLRGDTEAFF. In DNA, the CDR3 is TGTGCCAGCTCACTCAGGGGGGACACTGAAGCTTTCTTT.

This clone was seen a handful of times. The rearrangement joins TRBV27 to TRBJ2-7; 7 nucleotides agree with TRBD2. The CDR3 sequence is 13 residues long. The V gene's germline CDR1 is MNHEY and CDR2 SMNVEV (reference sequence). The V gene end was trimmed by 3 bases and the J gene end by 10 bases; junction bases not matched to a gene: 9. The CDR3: CASSLRLAVDQYF. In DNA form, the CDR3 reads TGTGCCAGCAGTTTGAGGCTAGCGGTAGATCAGTACTTC.

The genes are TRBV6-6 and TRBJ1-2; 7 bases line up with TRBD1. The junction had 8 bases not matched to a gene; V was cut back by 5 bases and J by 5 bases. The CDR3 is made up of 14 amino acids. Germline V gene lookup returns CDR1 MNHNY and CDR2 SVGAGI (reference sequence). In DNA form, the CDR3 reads TGTGCCAGCAGTGACCCTGGGACAGTTTATGGCTACACCTTC. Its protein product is CASSDPGTVYGYTF.

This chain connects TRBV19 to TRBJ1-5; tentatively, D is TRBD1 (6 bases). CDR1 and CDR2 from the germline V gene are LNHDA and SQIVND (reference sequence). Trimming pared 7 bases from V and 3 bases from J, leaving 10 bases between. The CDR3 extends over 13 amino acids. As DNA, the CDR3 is TGTGCCAGTACAGGACAGTACAATCAGCCCCAGCATTTT. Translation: CASTGQYNQPQHF.

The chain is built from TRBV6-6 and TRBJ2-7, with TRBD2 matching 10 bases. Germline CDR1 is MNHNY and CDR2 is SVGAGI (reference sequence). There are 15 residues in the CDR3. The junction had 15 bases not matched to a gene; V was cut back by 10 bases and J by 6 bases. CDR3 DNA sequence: TGTGCCACCTCCAGCGGGAGGGCCTCCTGGGCCGAGCAGTACTTC. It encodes CATSSGRASWAEQYF.

The CDR3 DNA reads as TGCGCCAGCAGCCAAGGGGCGACTAGTGGGCCCCAGCATTTT. As protein: CASSQGATSGPQHF. V usage is TRBV4-3 and J usage is TRBJ1-5, with unresolved D. The CDR3 loop spans 14 amino acids. Trimming took off 1 base at V and 9 bases at J, with 13 bases between the two ends. Germline-derived CDR1 and CDR2 are LGHNA and YSLEER.

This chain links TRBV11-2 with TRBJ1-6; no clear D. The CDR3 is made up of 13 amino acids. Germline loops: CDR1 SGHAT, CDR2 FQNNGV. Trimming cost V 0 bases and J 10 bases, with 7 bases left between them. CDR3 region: CASSLDARSPLHF. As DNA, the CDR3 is TGTGCCAGCAGCTTAGATGCGAGGTCACCCCTCCACTTT.

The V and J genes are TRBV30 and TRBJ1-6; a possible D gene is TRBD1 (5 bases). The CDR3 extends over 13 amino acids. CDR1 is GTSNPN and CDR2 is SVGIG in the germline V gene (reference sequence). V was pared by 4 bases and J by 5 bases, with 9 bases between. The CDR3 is CAWKAGNNSPLHF. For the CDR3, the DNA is TGTGCCTGGAAGGCAGGGAATAATTCACCCCTCCACTTT.

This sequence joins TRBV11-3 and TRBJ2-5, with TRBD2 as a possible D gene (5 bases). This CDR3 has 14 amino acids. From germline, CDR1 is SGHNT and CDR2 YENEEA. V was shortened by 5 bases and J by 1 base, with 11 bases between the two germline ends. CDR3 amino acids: CASSVGSVQETQYF. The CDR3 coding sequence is TGTGCCAGCAGCGTGGGTAGCGTCCAAGAGACCCAGTACTTC. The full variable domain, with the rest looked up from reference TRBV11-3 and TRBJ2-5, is EAGVVQSPRYKIIEKKQPVAFWCNPISGHNTLYWYLQNLGQGPELLIRYENEEAVDDSQLPKDRFSAERLKGVDSTLKIQPAELGDSAVYLCASSVGSVQETQYFGPGTRLLVL.

CDR3 protein: CASSGFGVGGTALRYTGELFF. DNA of the CDR3: TGCGCCAGCAGCGGGTTTGGGGTGGGCGGGACCGCCTTAAGATACACCGGGGAGCTGTTTTTT. J is TRBJ2-2 and V is TRBV4-1, with D possibly TRBD2 on 6 matching bases. The CDR3 totals 21 residues. Trimming removed 5 bases from V and 3 bases from J, with 31 bases in between. Germline V lookup: CDR1 MGHRA, CDR2 YSYEKL.

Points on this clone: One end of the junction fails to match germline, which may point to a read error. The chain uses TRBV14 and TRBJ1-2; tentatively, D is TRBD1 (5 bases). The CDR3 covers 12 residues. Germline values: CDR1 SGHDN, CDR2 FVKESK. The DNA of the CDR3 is TGTGCCAGCAGCCAACTCCCGACGGACATATTTTTC. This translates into CASSQLPTDIFF.

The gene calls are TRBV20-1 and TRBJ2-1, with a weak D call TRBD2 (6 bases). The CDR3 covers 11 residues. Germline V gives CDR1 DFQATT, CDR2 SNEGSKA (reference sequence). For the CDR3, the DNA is TGCGGCGGCGGAGGGAACAATGAGCAGTTCTTC. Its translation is CGGGGNNEQFF.